A single TCR beta chain is shown here with its context. Its recognized antigen is unknown. The input lacks base qualities; no much larger clone sits a single base away. This record belongs to a study of human T cells and chemical hapten exposure (dated by TCRdb to about 2021). At the level of the whole study: For sensitization, 2% DPC in acetone was applied to a roughly 2 cm by roughly 2 cm area of upper inner arm skin. Blood was sampled from patients pre-sensitization (week 0) and at 2, 6 and about 24 weeks after DPC sensitization. Patients additionally received weekly therapeutic DPC doses to the scalp throughout the roughly 24-week study period. The libraries were sequenced as a pool, and the TCR yield per sample differed mostly because of small variations in library volumes within the pool. Patch testing was performed on the upper back with Finn chambers containing 0.01% DPC, and the patch tests were scored after 6 days according to International Contact Dermatitis Research Group standards. Under 30 alopecia patients gave blood for TCR sequencing at one to four time points (pre-sensitization, 2, 6 and 24 weeks). The study tracked peripheral blood TCR repertoire changes in vivo during primary and secondary sensitization to the hapten diphenylcyclopropenone (DPC) in alopecia patients. The patient cohort, mostly female, included alopecia areata with under or over 50% scalp involvement, alopecia totalis and alopecia universalis. The paper's findings and limits, for the study overall: Compared with pre-sensitization or healthy control sets, expanded TCRs formed significantly more large CDR3 similarity clusters, which is consistent with antigen-driven responses. Repeated subsampling changed both the strength of the expansion versus patch-test correlation and the threshold at which the correlation became significant. All patients had alopecia, a presumed autoimmune disease, so their immune response might differ from that of healthy individuals. A positive correlation was found between the number of PT1 expanded TCRs and patch test score, with significance reached at thresholds 8, 16 and 32 but not 4. No change with DPC sensitization was found in the number of TCRs above 1 in 1000 frequency, and no evidence of global repertoire structure alterations was found.

The sample's time point label, decoded: patch test 1, 2 weeks after DPC sensitization. The intended sense of this specimen's treatment or condition label: therapeutic diphenylcyclopropenone sensitization with weekly scalp DPC. At each patch-test visit, blood was drawn before the patch test was applied. To be eligible, patients had to be aged 18 to 70, diagnosed with alopecia and judged suitable for DPC therapy, while pregnant patients were excluded. Total RNA was extracted from unfractionated whole blood that had been collected in Tempus Blood RNA tubes. From the cysteine through the phenylalanine, the CDR3 covers 14 amino acids. Only the CDR3 portion is preserved as DNA: 42 bases, with reading frame beginning at the first base. The germline V gene (reference sequence) specifies LNHNV as CDR1 and YYDKDF as CDR2. V drops 8 bases and J drops 1 base, leaving 14 bases in between. Libraries were made using RACE. The listed sequencing device is NextSeq 500. Library preparation attached unique molecular identifiers to individual cDNA molecules for quantitative, reproducible TCR counting. Both TCR alpha and TCR beta chains were sequenced from each blood RNA sample. The paper's processing steps were these. Samples had a median of roughly 91,000 TCRs, with a range from roughly 23,224 to 750,000. V, J and CDR3 annotation of the TCR reads was carried out using the Decombinator software suite. For PS versus PT1 abundance plots, all samples were subsampled to the same number of TCRs (28,000). Expanded TCRs were defined as absent before sensitization and observed at least eight times at the 2-week time point. TCRdb trimmed the raw reads at Q25, called clones with MiXCR and kept productive beta chains. Rows are unified per CDR3 protein, each entry keeping the most common DNA and genes. The V and J calls and clone size are TCRdb's, not the authors'. The sample table holds roughly 98,000 distinct CDR3 sequences, of which around 12% were seen once. The ten largest account for approximately 2.1% of the sample.

The sequence links TRBV15 to TRBJ2-5; the D segment is perhaps TRBD1 or TRBD2, each sharing 7 matched bases. The receptor's source is a woman aged 35 to 49 with alopecia areata. Some clones in this sample may be carry-over from other donors' samples. The sample consisted of whole blood, taken in connection with sensitization to the hapten diphenylcyclopropenone (DPC). The DNA reads TGTGCCACCGCTCAGGGGGGGACCCAAGAGACCCAGTACTTC. Translated, it reads CATAQGGTQETQYF.